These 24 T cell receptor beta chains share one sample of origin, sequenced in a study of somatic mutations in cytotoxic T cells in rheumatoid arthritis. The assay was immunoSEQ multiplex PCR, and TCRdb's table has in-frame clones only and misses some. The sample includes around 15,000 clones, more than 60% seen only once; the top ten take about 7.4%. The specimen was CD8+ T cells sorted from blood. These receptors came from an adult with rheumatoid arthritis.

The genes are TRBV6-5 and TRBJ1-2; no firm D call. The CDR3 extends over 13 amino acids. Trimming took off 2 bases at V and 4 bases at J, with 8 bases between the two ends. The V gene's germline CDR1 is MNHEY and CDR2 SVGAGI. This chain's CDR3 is CASSYISFYGYTF. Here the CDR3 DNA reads TGTGCCAGCAGTTACATCAGCTTCTATGGCTACACCTTC.

This chain's CDR3 is CAITFYTGELFF. In DNA, the CDR3 is TGTGCCATTACCTTTTACACCGGGGAGCTGTTTTTT. The V and J genes are TRBV7-8 and TRBJ2-2, with D uncertain. CDR1 SGHVS and CDR2 FQNEAQ come from the germline V gene. V was cut by 10 bases and J by 3 bases, with 9 bases left in between. The CDR3 has 12 amino acids.

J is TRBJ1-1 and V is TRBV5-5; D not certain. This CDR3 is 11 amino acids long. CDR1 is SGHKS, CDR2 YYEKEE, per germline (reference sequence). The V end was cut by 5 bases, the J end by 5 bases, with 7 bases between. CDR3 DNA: TGTGCCAGCAGATGGGATACTGAAGCTTTCTTT. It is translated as CASRWDTEAFF.

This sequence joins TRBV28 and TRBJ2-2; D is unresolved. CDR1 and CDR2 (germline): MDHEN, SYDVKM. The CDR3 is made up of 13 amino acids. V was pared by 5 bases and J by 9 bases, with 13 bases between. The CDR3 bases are TGTGCCAGCAGTCAAGAAGTTGAGCGGGAGCTGTTTTTT. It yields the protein CASSQEVERELFF. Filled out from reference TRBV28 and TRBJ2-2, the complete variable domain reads DVKVTQSSRYLVKRTGEKVFLECVQDMDHENMFWYRQDPGLGLRLIYFSYDVKMKEKGDIPEGYSVSREKKERFSLILESASTNQTSMYLCASSQEVERELFFGEGSRLTVL.

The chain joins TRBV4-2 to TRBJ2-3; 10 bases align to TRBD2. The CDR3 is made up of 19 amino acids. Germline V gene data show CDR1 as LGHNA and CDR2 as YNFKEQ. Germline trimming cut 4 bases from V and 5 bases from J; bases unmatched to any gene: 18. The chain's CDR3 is CASSPYPPLAGAFEDTQYF. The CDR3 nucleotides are TGTGCCAGCAGCCCCTATCCCCCTCTAGCGGGAGCCTTTGAAGATACGCAGTATTTT.

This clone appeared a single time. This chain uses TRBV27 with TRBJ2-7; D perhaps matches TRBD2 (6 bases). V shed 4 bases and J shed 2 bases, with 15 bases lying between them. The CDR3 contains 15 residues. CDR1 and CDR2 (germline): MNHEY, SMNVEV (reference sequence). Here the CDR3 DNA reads TGTGCCAGCAGTTATAGAGCGGGCGGGCCCTACGAGCAGTACTTC. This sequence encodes CASSYRAGGPYEQYF.

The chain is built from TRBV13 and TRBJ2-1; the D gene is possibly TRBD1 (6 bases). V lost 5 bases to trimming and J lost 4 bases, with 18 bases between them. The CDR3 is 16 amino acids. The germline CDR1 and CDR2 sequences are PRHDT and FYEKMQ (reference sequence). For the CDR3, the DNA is TGTGCCAGCAGCCCCTCCTCCGGACAGAAATACAATGAGCAGTTCTTC. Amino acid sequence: CASSPSSGQKYNEQFF.

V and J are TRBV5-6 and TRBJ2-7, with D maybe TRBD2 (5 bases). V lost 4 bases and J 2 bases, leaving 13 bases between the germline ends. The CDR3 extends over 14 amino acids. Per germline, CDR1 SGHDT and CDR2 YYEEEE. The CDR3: CASSRGDWTYEQYF. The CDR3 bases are TGTGCCAGCAGCCGGGGAGACTGGACCTACGAGCAGTACTTC.

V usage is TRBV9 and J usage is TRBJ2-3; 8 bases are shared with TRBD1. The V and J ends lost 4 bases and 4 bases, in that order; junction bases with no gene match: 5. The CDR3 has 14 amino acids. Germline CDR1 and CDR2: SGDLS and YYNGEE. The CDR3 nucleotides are TGTGCCAGCAGCCCCCGGACAGGGCCAGATACGCAGTATTTT. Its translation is CASSPRTGPDTQYF.

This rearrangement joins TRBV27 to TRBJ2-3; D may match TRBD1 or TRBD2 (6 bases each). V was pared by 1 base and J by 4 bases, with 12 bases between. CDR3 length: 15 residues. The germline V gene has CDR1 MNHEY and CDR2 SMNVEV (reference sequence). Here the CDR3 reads CASSLFSGAADTQYF. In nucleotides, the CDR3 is TGTGCCAGCAGTTTATTTTCGGGGGCGGCAGATACGCAGTATTTT.

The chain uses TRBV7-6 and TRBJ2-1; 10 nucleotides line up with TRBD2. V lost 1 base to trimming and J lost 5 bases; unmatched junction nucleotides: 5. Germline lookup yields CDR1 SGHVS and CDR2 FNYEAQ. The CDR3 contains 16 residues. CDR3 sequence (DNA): TGTGCCAGCAGCTTAGAGCGGGGGGGTCTCGACAATGAGCAGTTCTTC. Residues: CASSLERGGLDNEQFF.

The CDR3 sequence: CASSIDGVTEAFF. The CDR3 region has the DNA TGTGCCAGTAGTATAGACGGGGTAACTGAAGCTTTCTTT. This sequence joins TRBV19 and TRBJ1-1; no reliable D call. V lost 0 bases and J 5 bases, leaving 7 bases between the germline ends. The CDR3 covers 13 residues. Germline CDR1 LNHDA, CDR2 SQIVND (reference sequence).

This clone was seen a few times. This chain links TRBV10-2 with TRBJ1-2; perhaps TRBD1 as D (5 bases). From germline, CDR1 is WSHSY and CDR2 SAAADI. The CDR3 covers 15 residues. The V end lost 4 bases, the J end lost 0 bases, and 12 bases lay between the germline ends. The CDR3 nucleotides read TGCGCCAGCAGTGCCGGGACCCAAGCTAACTATGGCTACACCTTC. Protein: CASSAGTQANYGYTF.

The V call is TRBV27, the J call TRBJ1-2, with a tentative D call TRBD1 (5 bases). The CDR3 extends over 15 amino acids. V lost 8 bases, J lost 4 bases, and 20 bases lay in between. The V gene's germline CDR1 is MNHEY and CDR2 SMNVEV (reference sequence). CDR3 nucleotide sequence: TGTGCCAGCGGCCTTCGCGGACTTGACAGCTATGGCTACACCTTC. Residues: CASGLRGLDSYGYTF.

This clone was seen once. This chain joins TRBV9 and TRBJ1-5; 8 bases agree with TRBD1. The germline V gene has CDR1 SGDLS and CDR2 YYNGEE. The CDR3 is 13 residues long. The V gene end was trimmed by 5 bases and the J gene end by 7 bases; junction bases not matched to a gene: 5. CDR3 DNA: TGTGCCAGCAGTGCAGGGGGCCGGCAGCCCCAGCATTTT. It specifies CASSAGGRQPQHF.

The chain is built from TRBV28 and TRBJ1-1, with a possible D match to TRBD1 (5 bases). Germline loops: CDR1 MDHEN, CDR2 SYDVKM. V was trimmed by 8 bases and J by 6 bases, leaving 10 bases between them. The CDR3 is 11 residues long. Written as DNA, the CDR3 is TGTGCCAGCCAAGAGGGGCCTGAAGCTTTCTTT. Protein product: CASQEGPEAFF.

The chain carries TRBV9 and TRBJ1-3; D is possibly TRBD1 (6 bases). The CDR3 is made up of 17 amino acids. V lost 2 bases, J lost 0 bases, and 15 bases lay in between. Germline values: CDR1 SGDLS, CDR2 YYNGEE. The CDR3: CASSVKAGASSGNTIYF. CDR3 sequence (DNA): TGTGCCAGCAGCGTCAAGGCAGGGGCCTCCTCTGGAAACACCATATATTTT.

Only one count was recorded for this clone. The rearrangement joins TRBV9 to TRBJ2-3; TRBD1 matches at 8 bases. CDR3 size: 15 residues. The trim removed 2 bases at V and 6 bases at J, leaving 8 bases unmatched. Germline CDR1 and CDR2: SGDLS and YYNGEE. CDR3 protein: CASSVRDRKADTQYF. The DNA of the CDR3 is TGTGCCAGCAGCGTCCGGGACAGGAAGGCGGATACGCAGTATTTT.

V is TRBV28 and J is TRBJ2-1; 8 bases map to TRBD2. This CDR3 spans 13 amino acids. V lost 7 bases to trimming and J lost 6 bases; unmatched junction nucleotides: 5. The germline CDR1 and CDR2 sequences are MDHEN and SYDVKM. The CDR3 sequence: CASIAGFSNEQFF. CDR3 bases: TGTGCCAGCATAGCGGGATTTAGCAATGAGCAGTTCTTC.

The CDR3 protein is CAISETDSGLGYTF. The DNA for the CDR3 is TGTGCCATCAGTGAGACCGACAGCGGACTCGGCTACACCTTC. The chain couples TRBV10-3 to TRBJ1-2; D possibly corresponds to TRBD1 (5 bases). The CDR3 totals 14 residues. Trimming shortened V by 2 bases and J by 8 bases, and 15 bases separated the two germline ends. Per the germline V gene, CDR1 is ENHRY and CDR2 is SYGVKD.

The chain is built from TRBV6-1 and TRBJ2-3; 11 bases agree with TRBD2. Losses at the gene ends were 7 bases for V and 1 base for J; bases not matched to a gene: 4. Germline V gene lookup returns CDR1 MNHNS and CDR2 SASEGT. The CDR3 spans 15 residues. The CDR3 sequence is CASKLTSGGTDTQYF. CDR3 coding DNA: TGTGCCAGCAAGTTGACTAGCGGGGGCACAGATACGCAGTATTTT.

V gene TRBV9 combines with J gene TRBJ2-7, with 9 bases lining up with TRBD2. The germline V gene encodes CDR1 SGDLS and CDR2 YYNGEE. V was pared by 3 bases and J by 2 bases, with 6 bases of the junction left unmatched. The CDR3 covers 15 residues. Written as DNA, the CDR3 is TGTGCCAGCAGCGCCTCTAGCGGGACCCCCTACGAGCAGTACTTC. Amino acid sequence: CASSASSGTPYEQYF.

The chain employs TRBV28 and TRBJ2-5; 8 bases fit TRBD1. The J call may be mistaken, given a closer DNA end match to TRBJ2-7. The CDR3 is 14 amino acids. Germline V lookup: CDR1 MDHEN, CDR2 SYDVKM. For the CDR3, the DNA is TGTGCCAGCAGTCAAGGACAGGGTGGGTACGAGCAGTACTTC. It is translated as CASSQGQGGYEQYF.

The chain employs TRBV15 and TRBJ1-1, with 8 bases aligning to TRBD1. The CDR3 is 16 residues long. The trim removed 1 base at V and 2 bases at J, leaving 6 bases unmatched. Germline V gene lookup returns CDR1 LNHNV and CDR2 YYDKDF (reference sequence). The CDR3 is CATSRGVQGANTEAFF. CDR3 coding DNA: TGTGCCACCAGCAGAGGGGTGCAGGGGGCAAACACTGAAGCTTTCTTT.